This T cell receptor (beta chain) comes out of a study of beta chain features in type 1 diabetes. Study-wide context: Age and gender were similar between patients and healthy donors, as were cell yields. Findings and limits, study-wide: The study found moderately but significantly shorter TCRB CDR3s in all four CD4+ subsets of Type 1 diabetes patients. Over-representation of high TCR-expressing cells was a possible consequence of cDNA sequencing.

The authors reverse transcribed all of the isolated RNA, so sequencing captured expressed TCRB transcripts. TCRdb's table, derived via immunoSEQ multiplex PCR, lists solely in-frame clones and lacks some. The top ten hold roughly 0.54% of the sample, which has a few hundred thousand clones, roughly 9.8% seen once. CD45RO/CCR7/CD25/CD127/CD95/CD27 separated CD4+ naive, central memory, regulatory and stem cell-like memory cells by sorting. Each sorted fraction was over 98% pure. This clone was counted at least ten times. The target antigen is unknown. V was cut by 3 bases and J by 1 base, with 7 bases left in between. Germline CDR1 is LNHDA and CDR2 is SQIVND (reference sequence). CDR3 length: 13 residues.

This receptor was identified in a man aged 30 to 39 with type 1 diabetes. The material sequenced was central memory CD4+ T cells from blood. The J gene is TRBJ2-7, the V gene TRBV19; no firm D call. The CDR3 DNA is TGTGCCAGTAGTATTATCTATTCCTACGAGCAGTACTTC. Its protein product is CASSIIYSYEQYF.